This T cell receptor (beta chain) was identified during a study of molecular identifiers for immune sequencing clone quantification. After removal of 4 bases from V and 5 bases from J, the junction contained 7 bases not matched to a gene. CDR1 and CDR2 from the germline V gene are SGDLS and YYNGEE. The CDR3 extends over 17 amino acids. TCRdb reprocessed the PCR reads with MiXCR, giving one entry per CDR3 protein. The repertoire holds hundreds of thousands of distinct CDR3 sequences, with under 25% as singletons. General study results and limits: Whereas clones above 20 RNA copies held under 1% of naive-cell molecules, they held over 97% of effector molecules.

This clonotype turned up a few times. As yet, its antigen is unknown. Each library that profiled naive CD8 cells came from approximately 20,000 to 1,000,000 sorted cells with 10%, 30% or 50% RNA. Sorting defined naive CD8 T cells as CD8+CD4-CCR7+CD45RA+. This receptor was identified in a human donor in good health. Some libraries in this study had Jurkat cell RNA spiked in. The sequenced sample consisted of naive CD8+ T cells from blood, with Jurkat cell RNA spiked in. The subset was: FACS-sorted CD8+CD4-CCR7+CD45RA+ naive T cells. The chain links TRBV9 to TRBJ2-3; 16 bases align to TRBD2. The CDR3 DNA sequence: TGTGCCAGCAGCCCCGGGACTAGCGGGAGGGCTCAAGATACGCAGTATTTT. Protein sequence: CASSPGTSGRAQDTQYF.